This entry concerns a single TCR beta chain. No cognate antigen has been identified for it. Qualities for individual bases were not recorded, and no much larger clone is one base off. PBMCs were isolated by density centrifugation and stained for CD3, CD4 and CD8, and CD4+ and CD8+ T cells were sorted on a FACSAria. Scalp biopsies and blood samples were obtained from unaffected controls. The data belong to a study of CD8+ T cells in alopecia areata (dated by TCRdb to the late 2010s). Some background on the complete study: To study T cell clonal expansion in alopecia areata, the researchers applied high-throughput TCRbeta sequencing to both the C3H/HeJ mouse model and human patients. Human TCRbeta sequencing covered scalp tissue and sorted CD4+ and CD8+ peripheral blood T cells from patchy and totalis/universalis alopecia areata patients and healthy controls. Scalp clonality was compared across normal scalp (n=4), patchy alopecia areata scalp (n=8), and alopecia totalis/universalis scalp (n=8). RNA was obtained with the PAXgene miRNA kit for fixed scalp, the miRNeasy kit for PBMCs, and the RNeasy kit for mouse skin. TCRbeta CDR3 regions were amplified by immunoSEQ multiplex PCR with 35 Vbeta forward and 13 Jbeta reverse primers.

From a lookup of the germline V gene (reference sequence), CDR1 and CDR2 are LNHNV and YYDKDF. Its CDR3 holds 15 amino acids, cysteine through phenylalanine. Of all the DNA, just the CDR3 is kept, 45 bases in frame from base 1. The germline V end is reduced by 5 bases and the J end by 0 bases; junction bases left unmatched: 5. The library relied on the immunoSEQ multiplex PCR assay. For TCR sequencing, RNA was extracted from every sample and reverse transcribed into cDNA to serve as template. First-strand cDNA was synthesized using SuperScript III with a 2:1 mix of oligo-dT and random hexamers. A synthetic immune receptor repertoire was used to gauge amplification bias, and whatever bias remained was removed computationally. The source study handled its data this way. Raw reads were preprocessed to remove errors, and CDR3 was defined by IMGT conventions from the conserved cysteine to phenylalanine. Clonality was computed by normalizing Shannon entropy by log2 of the number of productive unique TCRs and subtracting the result from 1. CD4 or CD8 identity of scalp clones was inferred by cross-referencing scalp TCRbeta sequences with sorted blood CD4 and CD8 repertoires. TCRdb obtained this table from immuneACCESS and retained in-frame rearrangements with V and J assigned. These tables miss some clones; where compared with another copy, unresolved V genes account for less than half of the shortfall, and the remainder is unexplained. V and J calls and clone size are as listed in that table; D and trimming were resolved from the DNA. For this sample the table gives about 150,000 clones, of which around 62% were detected only once. The leading ten clones occupy around 34% of the sample.

General conclusions and limits of the study: Unlike mouse skin, where gammadelta T cells dominate, normal human skin contains resident alphabeta T cells that get sequenced too, which complicates analysis of the scalp TCR repertoire. Compared with normal scalp, lesional scalp had higher clonality and more expanded CD8+ clones, particularly in alopecia totalis/universalis, a pattern that suggests antigenic drive. Shared TCR sequences between patients were less evident than in mice, which may be partly attributable to HLA diversity in the patient population.

The sequence derives from a human donor in good health. The chain was built from TRBV15 and TRBJ2-5; TRBD1 aligns with 8 central bases. Material for sequencing was CD8+ T cells sorted from blood. In nucleotides, the sequence is TGTGCCACCAGCGCCAAGGACAGGGACCAAGAGACCCAGTACTTC. Translated, it gives CATSAKDRDQETQYF.